This TCR beta chain was retrieved from a study of OX40 agonist ivuxolimab in advanced cancers. TCRdb's table, derived via immunoSEQ multiplex PCR, lists solely in-frame clones and lacks some. The sample records more than 85,000 clones, about 91% being singletons. Unmatched junction bases numbered 2, after V lost 5 bases and J lost 3 bases. The CDR3 extends over 14 amino acids. Germline CDR1 SGHAT, CDR2 FQDESV (reference sequence). J is TRBJ2-7 and V is TRBV11-1, with 12 positions matching TRBD2. The specimen comprised CD4+ or CD8+ T cells sorted from blood, sampled in a trial of the OX40 agonist ivuxolimab. This TCR was sampled from an adult with an advanced solid tumor such as melanoma, head and neck, liver or kidney cancer. CDR3 bases: TGTGCCAGCAGCCGGGGACTAGCGGGCTACGAGCAGTACTTC. As protein: CASSRGLAGYEQYF.